A single sample gave rise to the 25 T cell receptor beta chains below, sequenced in a study of control samples from healthy donors and cancer patients. Profiling relied on immunoSEQ multiplex PCR, and the TCRdb table lists in-frame clones only, not all of them. The profile shows approximately 100,000 clones, 86% of them singletons. The sequencing input was blood. The receptors originated from a man aged 30 to 45 in good health.

This chain connects TRBV24-1 to TRBJ2-7, with D perhaps matching TRBD2 (6 bases). This CDR3 contains 14 residues. Germline V CDR1 and CDR2: KGHDR, SFDVKD. Trimming pared 5 bases from V and 0 bases from J, leaving 10 bases between. The CDR3 DNA follows: TGTGCCACCAGTGGCCGGGGGAGCTCCTACGAGCAGTACGTC. This gives the protein CATSGRGSSYEQYV.

This clone has just a few counts. The chain combines TRBV7-8 with TRBJ2-2; 8 nucleotides line up with TRBD2. The CDR3 consists of 18 residues. Trimming cost V 2 bases and J 0 bases; bases outside gene matches: 8. Per germline, CDR1 SGHVS and CDR2 FQNEAQ. The CDR3 reads CASSLTASGRANTGELFF. The CDR3 DNA is TGTGCCAGCAGCTTAACGGCTAGCGGGCGGGCGAACACCGGGGAGCTGTTTTTT.

DNA for the CDR3: TGTGCCAGCAGCCATCATGATCGCGGGGGTCCCACAGATACGCAGTATTTT. Translation: CASSHHDRGGPTDTQYF. The rearrangement joins TRBV7-9 to TRBJ2-3, with 7 bases identical to TRBD2. Germline trimming cut 5 bases from V and 2 bases from J; bases unmatched to any gene: 13. Germline CDR1 is SEHNR and CDR2 is FQNEAQ (reference sequence). This CDR3 has 17 amino acids.

The V call is TRBV9, the J call TRBJ2-1; 8 nucleotides agree with TRBD2. The CDR3 runs 18 residues. Germline CDR1 and CDR2: SGDLS and YYNGEE. J lost 0 bases, V lost 0 bases, and 8 bases had no gene match. This chain's CDR3 is CASSVGRQLADSYNEQFF. CDR3 nucleotide sequence: TGTGCCAGCAGCGTAGGTAGACAACTAGCGGACTCCTACAATGAGCAGTTCTTC.

The chain couples TRBV10-3 to TRBJ1-1; D unclear. The germline CDR1 and CDR2 sequences are ENHRY and SYGVKD. The CDR3 has 14 amino acids. V was cut by 4 bases and J by 0 bases, with 9 bases left in between. The CDR3 region has the DNA TGTGCCATCAGTGGGGGAGGGATGAACACTGAAGCTTTCTTT. Encoded protein: CAISGGGMNTEAFF.

The chain uses TRBV4-2 and TRBJ2-1; D is possibly TRBD1 (6 bases). Per germline, CDR1 LGHNA and CDR2 YNFKEQ. V lost 0 bases and J lost 1, with 19 bases in between. The CDR3 loop spans 19 amino acids. CDR3 in amino acids: CASSQDPGMGAGSYNEQFF. The CDR3 bases are TGTGCCAGCAGCCAAGACCCCGGGATGGGGGCCGGTTCCTACAATGAGCAGTTCTTC.

The rearrangement joins TRBV5-4 to TRBJ1-3; unclear D gene. V lost 4 bases and J 2 bases, leaving 13 bases between the germline ends. Looked up from germline, CDR1 is SGHNT and CDR2 is YYREEE (reference sequence). The CDR3 runs to 15 residues. The CDR3 DNA follows: TGTGCCAGCAGCAAGGGAGAGTCTGCTGGAAACACCATATATTTT. This codes for CASSKGESAGNTIYF.

The chain combines TRBV5-1 with TRBJ1-2, with 7 bases fitting TRBD1. The CDR3 contains 15 residues. Trimming took 3 bases from V and 7 from J; bases not matched to a gene: 12. Germline values: CDR1 SGHRS, CDR2 YFSETQ. Here the CDR3 DNA reads TGCGCCAGCAGCTCGGACTCGACAGGGCAAGGTGGCTACACCTTC. Its protein is CASSSDSTGQGGYTF. Supplemented by reference TRBV5-1 and TRBJ1-2, the full variable domain reads KAGVTQTPRYLIKTRGQQVTLSCSPISGHRSVSWYQQTPGQGLQFLFEYFSETQRNKGNFPGRFSGRQFSNSRSEMNVSTLELGDSALYLCASSSDSTGQGGYTFGSGTRLTVV.

The chain is built from TRBV11-2 and TRBJ2-2, with 9 bases aligning to TRBD2. Germline assignment: CDR1 SGHAT and CDR2 FQNNGV. CDR3 length equals 17 residues. V lost 2 bases, J lost 5 bases, and 9 bases stayed unmatched. Here the CDR3 DNA reads TGTGCCAGCAGCTTACTTGGCGGGGGGGCCGGGACCGGGGAGCTGTTTTTT. This gives the protein CASSLLGGGAGTGELFF.

J is TRBJ2-3 and V is TRBV24-1; D is unclear. V was cut by 9 bases and J by 1 base, with 16 bases left in between. The CDR3 runs to 15 residues. Germline V gene data show CDR1 as KGHDR and CDR2 as SFDVKD. The CDR3 loop is CATGRQTLGTDTQYF. The CDR3 DNA sequence: TGTGCCACCGGCCGGCAGACGCTAGGCACAGATACGCAGTATTTT.

This clone was counted between two and nine times. The chain carries TRBV4-2 and TRBJ2-1; no clear D. CDR1 is LGHNA, CDR2 YNFKEQ, per germline. This CDR3 region has 15 residues. With 3 bases removed from V and 5 bases from J, the gap between germline ends came to 14 bases. The CDR3 protein is CASSQSLESNNEQFF. CDR3 bases: TGTGCCAGCAGCCAGTCCCTGGAGAGCAACAATGAGCAGTTCTTC.

The chain joins TRBV5-1 to TRBJ2-2, with 8 bases fitting TRBD2. Germline CDR1 and CDR2: SGHRS and YFSETQ. The CDR3 is made up of 17 amino acids. Unmatched junction bases numbered 4, after V lost 0 bases and J lost 0 bases. CDR3 nucleotide sequence: TGCGCCAGCAGCTTGGGAAAGGGACTAGCGAACACCGGGGAGCTGTTTTTT. Residues: CASSLGKGLANTGELFF.

The chain carries TRBV19 and TRBJ2-1, with D perhaps matching TRBD2 (6 bases). The CDR3 length is 13 residues. Germline CDR1 reads LNHDA; CDR2 reads SQIVND (reference sequence). The V end lost 1 base, the J end lost 12 bases, and 13 bases lay between the germline ends. CDR3 bases: TGTGCCAGTAGTATAGCTAGGGACTTAGGGCAGTTCTTC. It codes for CASSIARDLGQFF. Full variable domain (rest looked up from reference TRBV19 and TRBJ2-1): DGGITQSPKYLFRKEGQNVTLSCEQNLNHDAMYWYRQDPGQGLRLIYYSQIVNDFQKGDIAEGYSVSREKKESFPLTVTSAQKNPTAFYLCASSIARDLGQFFGPGTRLTVL.

V gene TRBV7-8 combines with J gene TRBJ2-2; the D gene could be TRBD1 or TRBD2 (7 bases each). V lost 8 bases to trimming and J lost 0 bases, with 13 bases between them. CDR1 is SGHVS, CDR2 FQNEAQ, per germline. CDR3 size: 15 residues. For the CDR3, the DNA is TGTGCCAGCTGGGAGGGGGCCGCGAACACCGGGGAGCTGTTTTTT. Protein: CASWEGAANTGELFF.

This clone was seen once. This chain joins TRBV4-1 and TRBJ2-3; TRBD1 agrees at 9 bases. The junction had 12 bases not matched to a gene; V was cut back by 4 bases and J by 4 bases. This CDR3 spans 17 amino acids. Germline V gene lookup returns CDR1 MGHRA and CDR2 YSYEKL. The CDR3 DNA is TGCGCCAGCAGCCGCGGGGACAGGGAATGGCGTCCAGATACGCAGTATTTT. Translating gives CASSRGDREWRPDTQYF.

The chain recombines TRBV2 with TRBJ2-1; the D call may be TRBD1 or TRBD2 (6 bases each). Trimming removed 2 bases at V and 4 bases at J, with 15 bases between. The CDR3 is 16 amino acids. The germline V gene has CDR1 SNHLY and CDR2 FYNNEI. The DNA for the CDR3 is TGTGCCAGCAGTGAACGGGGTCGGGGGCGGTACAATGAGCAGTTCTTC. Its translation is CASSERGRGRYNEQFF.

The rearrangement links TRBV6-5 to TRBJ1-1, with TRBD1 as a possible D gene (5 bases). Germline-derived CDR1 and CDR2 are MNHEY and SVGAGI. The CDR3 spans 12 residues. V gave up 4 bases and J gave up 5 bases, with 8 bases separating them. As DNA, the CDR3 is TGTGCCAGCAGTTTTCAGGGTACTGAAGCTTTCTTT. It specifies CASSFQGTEAFF.

This clone came up once. The rearrangement links TRBV28 to TRBJ1-3; 9 bases agree with TRBD1. The CDR3 totals 14 residues. Trimming took 6 bases from V and 4 from J; bases not matched to a gene: 4. Germline loops: CDR1 MDHEN, CDR2 SYDVKM. The CDR3 protein is CASSTGGFGNTIYF. The CDR3 DNA is TGTGCCAGCAGCACAGGGGGCTTCGGAAACACCATATATTTT.

The rearrangement joins TRBV5-1 to TRBJ1-4; D uncertain. The V gene lost 5 bases and the J gene lost 0 bases, with 11 bases spanning the gap. Germline V gene lookup returns CDR1 SGHRS and CDR2 YFSETQ. This CDR3 is 15 amino acids long. CDR3 loop: CASSNYTATNEKLFF. CDR3 DNA: TGCGCCAGCAGTAACTACACTGCAACTAATGAAAAACTGTTTTTT. Supplemented by reference TRBV5-1 and TRBJ1-4, the full variable domain reads KAGVTQTPRYLIKTRGQQVTLSCSPISGHRSVSWYQQTPGQGLQFLFEYFSETQRNKGNFPGRFSGRQFSNSRSEMNVSTLELGDSALYLCASSNYTATNEKLFFGSGTQLSVL.

This clone has only a few counts. CDR3 in amino acids: CASSPQGQGAQPQHF. Written as DNA, the CDR3 is TGTGCCAGCAGTCCTCAGGGACAGGGGGCACAGCCCCAGCATTTT. The chain uses TRBV6-5 and TRBJ1-5; 12 bases line up with TRBD1. The CDR3 is 15 residues long. From germline, CDR1 is MNHEY and CDR2 SVGAGI. Trimming removed 5 bases from V and 7 bases from J; junction bases left unmatched: 6.

The genes are TRBV5-5 and TRBJ1-2; D is ambiguous. Germline loops: CDR1 SGHKS, CDR2 YYEKEE (reference sequence). The CDR3 covers 14 residues. Trimming took off 0 bases at V and 1 base at J, with 7 bases between the two ends. In DNA, the CDR3 is TGTGCCAGCAGCTTGGAACGGAATAACTATGGCTACACCTTC. It translates to CASSLERNNYGYTF. The whole variable domain, remainder taken from reference TRBV5-5 and TRBJ1-2, is DAGVTQSPTHLIKTRGQQVTLRCSPISGHKSVSWYQQVLGQGPQFIFQYYEKEERGRGNFPDRFSARQFPNYSSELNVNALLLGDSALYLCASSLERNNYGYTFGSGTRLTVV.

There are a few counts of this clone. The genes are TRBV11-2 and TRBJ2-2; D not certain. Between the trimmed V and J ends, which lost 1 base and 7 bases, there was a span of 13 bases. Germline V gene data show CDR1 as SGHAT and CDR2 as FQNNGV. The CDR3 totals 15 residues. CDR3 protein: CASSLVPGPSGELFF. CDR3 sequence (DNA): TGTGCCAGCAGCTTAGTCCCAGGACCCAGCGGGGAGCTGTTTTTT.

A remark on this clone: Other DNA sequences of this sample code for an identical CDR3. The V gene is TRBV7-9, the J gene TRBJ1-2, with D perhaps matching TRBD1 (6 bases). Trimming took 10 bases from V and 8 from J, leaving 17 bases between them. CDR3 length: 12 residues. Germline CDR1 is SEHNR and CDR2 is FQNEAQ (reference sequence). Here the CDR3 reads CATGLETGGYTF. For the CDR3, the DNA is TGTGCCACCGGACTGGAAACAGGGGGCTACACCTTC.

The V gene is TRBV6-5, the J gene TRBJ2-2; 13 bases are shared with TRBD2. J gave up 4 bases and V 2 bases, and 1 base lay outside the gene matches. Looked up from germline, CDR1 is MNHEY and CDR2 is SVGAGI. This CDR3 contains 16 residues. CDR3 sequence: CASSYRLAGGTGELFF. DNA for the CDR3: TGTGCCAGCAGTTACAGACTAGCGGGGGGCACCGGGGAGCTGTTTTTT.

This CDR3 reads CASSFSGGGYTF. The CDR3 nucleotides are TGTGCCAGCAGTTTTAGCGGGGGTGGCTACACCTTC. The chain has TRBV27 and TRBJ1-2, with D perhaps matching TRBD1 (5 bases). CDR3 length: 12 amino acids. V lost 3 bases to trimming and J lost 7 bases, with 9 bases between them. Germline lookup yields CDR1 MNHEY and CDR2 SMNVEV (reference sequence).